A selection of T cell receptor beta chains follows, all from one sample in a study of blood T cell repertoires in COVID-19. Repertoires were generated with immunoSEQ multiplex PCR, while TCRdb's copy carries only in-frame clones and drops some. This sample has approximately 270,000 clones, with 80% to 90% found just once. Sequencing was carried out using PBMCs or T cells enriched from blood (not recorded which). The receptor set was obtained from a woman aged 25 to 39 who had recovered from COVID-19. CDR3s include the opening cysteine and the closing phenylalanine or tryptophan. D genes are given only for firm matches. Rows may omit the clone size; those that give it use once, few, many or a size class.

clone_size	d_call	v_call	j_call	cdr3_nt	cdr3_aa
-	TRBD1	TRBV7-9	TRBJ1-5	TGTGCCAGCACTTCCGGACAGGGGGGCAATCAGCCCCAGCATTTT	CASTSGQGGNQPQHF
-	-	TRBV19	TRBJ1-1	TGTGCCACTCGAGAGAAGAACACTGAAGCTTTCTTT	CATREKNTEAFF
-	TRBD2	TRBV7-8	TRBJ2-1	TGTGCCAGCAGCTCCGGGAGGGGGACTAGTCGGGATGAGCAGTTCTTC	CASSSGRGTSRDEQFF
-	-	TRBV27	TRBJ2-3	TGTGCCAGCAGTTTCACAGGAACAGATACGCAGTATTTT	CASSFTGTDTQYF
once	-	TRBV5-4	TRBJ1-4	TGTGCCAGCAGCCGGCTTGACAGTGTAACTAATGAAAAACTGTTTTTT	CASSRLDSVTNEKLFF
-	TRBD2	TRBV11-1	TRBJ2-3	TGTGCCAGCAGCTTACTAGCGGGGGCGGGAGATACGCAGTATTTT	CASSLLAGAGDTQYF
-	TRBD1	TRBV29-1	TRBJ2-7	TGCAGCGTTGCCCCATGGACAGGGACGACCTACGAGCAGTACTTC	CSVAPWTGTTYEQYF
-	TRBD2	TRBV27	TRBJ2-7	TGTGCCAGCAGTTCCCAGACTAGCGGGGTTTACGAGCAGTACTTC	CASSSQTSGVYEQYF
few	TRBD1	TRBV6-5	TRBJ1-2	TGTGCCAGCAGTTACGTCCCCTCGGGACAGAGCTATGGCTACACCTTC	CASSYVPSGQSYGYTF
few	-	TRBV2	TRBJ1-5	TGTGCCAGCGCCTGGGGCGGGGATCAGCCCCAGCATTTT	CASAWGGDQPQHF
-	-	TRBV28	TRBJ1-2	TGTGCCAGCACCCCCGGGACTAACTATGGCTACACCTTC	CASTPGTNYGYTF
-	-	TRBV5-1	TRBJ1-2	TGCGCCAGCAGCCCCTATGATGCGACAGGCCCCTGGAACTATGGCTACACCTTC	CASSPYDATGPWNYGYTF
-	-	TRBV29-1	TRBJ1-1	TGCAGCGTTGAACGTTTGTCAGGGGACGCTGAAGCTTTCTTT	CSVERLSGDAEAFF
-	-	TRBV6-5	TRBJ1-6	TGTGCCAGCAGTTACGCGGACAGAAACTTTAATTCACCCCTCCACTTT	CASSYADRNFNSPLHF
-	-	TRBV6-5	TRBJ1-6	TGTGCCAGCAGCCCAGGGTCCTATAATTCACCCCTCCACTTT	CASSPGSYNSPLHF
once	TRBD2	TRBV4-1	TRBJ2-3	TGCGCCAGCAGCCCGGCTAGCGGGAGGGGGACCACAGATACGCAGTATTTT	CASSPASGRGTTDTQYF
-	-	TRBV3-1/TRBV3-2	TRBJ1-1	TGTGCCAGCAGCCCCAGACTCAACACTGAAGCTTTCTTT	CASSPRLNTEAFF
once	-	TRBV5-1	TRBJ1-3	TGCGCCAGCAGCCCTACGAGCTCTGGAAACACCATATATTTT	CASSPTSSGNTIYF
-	-	TRBV4-1	TRBJ2-7	TGCGCCAGCAGCCAAAGTCAAGCAGGGAACGAGCAGTACTTC	CASSQSQAGNEQYF
-	-	TRBV5-5	TRBJ1-5	TGTGCCAGCAGCTCAGGAGGAAGCAATCAGCCCCAGCATTTT	CASSSGGSNQPQHF
-	TRBD1	TRBV12-3/TRBV12-4	TRBJ2-1	TGTGCCAGCATCCGGACAGGGTCCAATGAGCAGTTCTTC	CASIRTGSNEQFF
-	-	TRBV7-3	TRBJ2-7	TGTGCCAGCAGCTTAACGACTGACTACGAGCAGTACTTC	CASSLTTDYEQYF
-	-	TRBV28	TRBJ1-4	TGTGCCAGCAGTAGGGGGGGTGAAAAACTGTTTTTT	CASSRGGEKLFF
-	-	TRBV4-1	TRBJ2-1	TGCGCCAGCAGCCCCCTAAATTTAGTATCCTACAATGAGCAGTTCTTC	CASSPLNLVSYNEQFF
-	-	TRBV7-9	TRBJ1-6	TGTGCCAGCAGCTTAGGTCGCGGCAGGGAGGATTCACCCCTCCACTTT	CASSLGRGREDSPLHF
-	TRBD2	TRBV6-5	TRBJ2-1	TGTGCCAGCAGGGTAGCGGGGAAATACAATGAGCAGTTCTTC	CASRVAGKYNEQFF
-	-	TRBV30	TRBJ1-3	TGTGCCTGGAGTGTAGGACTCTCTGGAAACACCATATATTTT	CAWSVGLSGNTIYF
few	-	TRBV4-1	TRBJ1-3	TGCGCCAGCAGCCAAGGAGGGTTCTCTGGAAACACCATATATTTT	CASSQGGFSGNTIYF
-	TRBD1	TRBV7-9	TRBJ2-7	TGTGCCAGCAGCTTAGACACCGGGACAGCTAGTTACGAGCAGTACTTC	CASSLDTGTASYEQYF